This T cell receptor (beta chain) was sequenced for a study of neurological immune-mediated disorders. Overall study: A relapsing-remitting course was seen in about 90% of the 34 multiple sclerosis patients and a secondary progressive course in 3. Points from the study as a whole: The highest TCR clonal expansion occurred in HTLV-1-associated myelopathy; multiple sclerosis fell below healthy controls.

As for the cDNA, it was generated by 5'RACE with 10-nucleotide random UMIs. TCRdb processed the 5' RACE reads anew with MiXCR; each CDR3 protein has one entry. Among about 74,000 distinct CDR3 sequences listed, 4% to 6% were seen once. The V gene's germline CDR1 is DFQATT and CDR2 SNEGSKA (reference sequence). The CDR3 sequence is 14 residues long. The ends lost 3 bases at V and 5 bases at J; junction bases unmatched: 7. This clonotype was picked up many times. Its target is not known. The chain is built from TRBV20-1 and TRBJ2-3; 8 positions match TRBD2. This TCR was sampled from a man aged 18 to 29 with multiple sclerosis. Material for sequencing was PBMCs. The CDR3 region is CSASPAGVEDTQYF. DNA for the CDR3: TGCAGTGCTAGCCCAGCGGGGGTAGAAGATACGCAGTATTTT.